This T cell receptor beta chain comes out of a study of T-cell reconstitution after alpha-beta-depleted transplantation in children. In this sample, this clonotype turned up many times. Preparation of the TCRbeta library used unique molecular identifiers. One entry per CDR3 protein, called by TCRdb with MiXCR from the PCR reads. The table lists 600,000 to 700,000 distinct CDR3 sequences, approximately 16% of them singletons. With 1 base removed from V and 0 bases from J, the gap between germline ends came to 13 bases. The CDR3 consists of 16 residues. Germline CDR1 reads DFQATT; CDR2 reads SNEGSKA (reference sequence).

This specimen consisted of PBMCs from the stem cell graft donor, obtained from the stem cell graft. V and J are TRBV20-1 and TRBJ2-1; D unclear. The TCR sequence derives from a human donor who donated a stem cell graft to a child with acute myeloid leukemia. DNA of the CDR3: TGCAGTGCTAGAGTGGTCGGACGGACCTCCTACAATGAGCAGTTCTTC. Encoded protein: CSARVVGRTSYNEQFF.